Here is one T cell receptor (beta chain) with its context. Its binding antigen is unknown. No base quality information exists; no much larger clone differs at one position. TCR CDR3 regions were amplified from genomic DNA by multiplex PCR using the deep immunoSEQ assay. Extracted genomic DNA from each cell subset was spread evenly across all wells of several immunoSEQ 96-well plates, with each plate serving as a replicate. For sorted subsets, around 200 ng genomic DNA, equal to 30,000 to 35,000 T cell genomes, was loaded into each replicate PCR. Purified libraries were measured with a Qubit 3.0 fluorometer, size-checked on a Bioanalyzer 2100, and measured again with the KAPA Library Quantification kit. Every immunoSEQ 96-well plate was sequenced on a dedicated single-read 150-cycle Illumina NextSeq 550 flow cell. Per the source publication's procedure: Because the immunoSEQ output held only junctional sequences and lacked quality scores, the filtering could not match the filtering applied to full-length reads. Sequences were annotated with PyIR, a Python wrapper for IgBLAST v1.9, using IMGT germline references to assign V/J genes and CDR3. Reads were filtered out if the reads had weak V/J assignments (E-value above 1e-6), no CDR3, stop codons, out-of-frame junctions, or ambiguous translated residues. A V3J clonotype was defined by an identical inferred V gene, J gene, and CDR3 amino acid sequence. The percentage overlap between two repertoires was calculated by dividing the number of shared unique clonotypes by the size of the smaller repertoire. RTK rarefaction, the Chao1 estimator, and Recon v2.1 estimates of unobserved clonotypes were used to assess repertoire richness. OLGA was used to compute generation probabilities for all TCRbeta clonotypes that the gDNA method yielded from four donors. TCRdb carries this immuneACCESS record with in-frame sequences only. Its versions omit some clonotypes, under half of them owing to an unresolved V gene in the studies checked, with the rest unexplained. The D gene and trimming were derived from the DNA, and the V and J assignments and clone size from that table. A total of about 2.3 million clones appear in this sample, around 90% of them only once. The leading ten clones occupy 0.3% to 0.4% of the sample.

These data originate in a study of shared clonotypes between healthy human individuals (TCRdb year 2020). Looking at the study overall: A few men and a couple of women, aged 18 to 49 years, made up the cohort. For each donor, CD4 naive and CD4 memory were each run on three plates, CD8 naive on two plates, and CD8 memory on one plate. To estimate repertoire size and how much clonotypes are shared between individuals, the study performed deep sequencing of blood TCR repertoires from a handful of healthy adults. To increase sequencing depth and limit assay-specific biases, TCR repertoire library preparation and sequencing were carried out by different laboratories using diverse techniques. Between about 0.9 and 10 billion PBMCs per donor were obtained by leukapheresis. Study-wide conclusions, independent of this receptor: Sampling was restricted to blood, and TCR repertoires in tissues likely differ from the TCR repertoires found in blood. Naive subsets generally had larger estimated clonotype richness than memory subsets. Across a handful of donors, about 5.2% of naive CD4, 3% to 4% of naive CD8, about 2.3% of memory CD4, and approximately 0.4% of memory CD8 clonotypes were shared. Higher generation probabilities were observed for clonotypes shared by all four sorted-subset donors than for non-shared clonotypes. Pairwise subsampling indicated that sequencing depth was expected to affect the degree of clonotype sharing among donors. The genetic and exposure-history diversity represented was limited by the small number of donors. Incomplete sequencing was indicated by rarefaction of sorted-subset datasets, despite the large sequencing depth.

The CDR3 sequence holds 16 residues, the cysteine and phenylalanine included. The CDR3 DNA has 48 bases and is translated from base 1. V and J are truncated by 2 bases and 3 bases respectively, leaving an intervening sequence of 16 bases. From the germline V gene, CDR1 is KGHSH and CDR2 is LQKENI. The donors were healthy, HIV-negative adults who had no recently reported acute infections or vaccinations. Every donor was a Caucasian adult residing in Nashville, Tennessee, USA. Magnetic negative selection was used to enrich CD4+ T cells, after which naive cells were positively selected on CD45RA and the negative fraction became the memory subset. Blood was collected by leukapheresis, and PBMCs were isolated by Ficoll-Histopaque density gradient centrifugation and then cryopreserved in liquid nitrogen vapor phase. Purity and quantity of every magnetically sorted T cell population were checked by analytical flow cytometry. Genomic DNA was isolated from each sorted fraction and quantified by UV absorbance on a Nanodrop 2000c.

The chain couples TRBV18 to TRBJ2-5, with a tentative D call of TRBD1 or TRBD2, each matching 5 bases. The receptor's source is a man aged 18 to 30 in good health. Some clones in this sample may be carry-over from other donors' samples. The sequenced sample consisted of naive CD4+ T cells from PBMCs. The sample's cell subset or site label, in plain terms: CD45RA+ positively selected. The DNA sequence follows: TGTGCCAGCTCACCAAATTTCGGGCAGGGAGAAGAGACCCAGTACTTC. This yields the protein CASSPNFGQGEETQYF.